A single T cell receptor (beta chain) is shown here with its context. The antigen is undetermined. This entry belongs to a study of T cell responses to AZD1222 COVID-19 vaccine. Overall study results and limits: Increases in Spike-specific TCR breadth and depth were seen after two AZD1222 doses. Donors in the cohort were predominantly white British and more often female, and clonal diversity was possibly underestimated. Baseline serostatus was positive in only a handful of AZD1222 recipients.

Profiling relied on immunoSEQ multiplex PCR, and the TCRdb table lists in-frame clones only, not all of them. In the table there are 100,000 to 150,000 clones, 85% to 90% of which are singletons. CDR1 is MNHEY and CDR2 is SMNVEV in the germline V gene (reference sequence). Deletions cut 3 bases from V and 1 base from J, with 9 bases between. The CDR3 has 14 amino acids. This sequence originates from an adult in good health. This sequence joins TRBV27 and TRBJ1-1; D is unresolved. Sequences were derived from peripheral blood, sampled on day 0 of MenACWY control vaccination. Here the CDR3 reads CASSFLERNTEAFF. CDR3 nucleotide sequence: TGTGCCAGCAGTTTCCTCGAGCGGAACACTGAAGCTTTCTTT.